This T cell receptor beta chain was recovered during a study of metastatic and nonmetastatic thyroid tumors. Notes on the study in general: Significantly greater TCR beta diversity was reportedly found in malignant thyroid tumors than in benign nodules (in blood and tumor).

The germline CDR1 and CDR2 sequences are MNHEY and SMNVEV (reference sequence). Trimming removed 2 bases from V and 2 bases from J, with 10 bases in between. This CDR3 comprises 14 residues. No treatment had been given to any patient before thyroid surgery. TCRdb reanalyzed the PCR reads with MiXCR. The sample includes 12,000 to 15,000 clones, just over 25% of them seen just once. This clone is judged medium-sized. The target antigen is unknown. The rearrangement uses TRBV27 and TRBJ2-7, with D perhaps assigned TRBD1 or TRBD2 (5 bases each). This receptor was identified in a female donor with papillary thyroid cancer or a benign thyroid nodule (not recorded which). Some clones in this sample may be carry-over from other donors' samples. Material for sequencing was tumor tissue. This CDR3 reads CASSLRDGPYEQYF. As DNA, the CDR3 is TGTGCCAGCAGTTTAAGGGACGGGCCCTACGAGCAGTACTTC.